The present TCR beta chain was sequenced within a study of blood T cell repertoires in COVID-19. Trimming cost V 1 base and J 0 bases; bases outside gene matches: 10. This CDR3 has 18 amino acids. Germline CDR1 reads SGHRS; CDR2 reads YFSETQ. Sequenced by immunoSEQ multiplex PCR; TCRdb stores in-frame clones only, minus some. This table has around 160,000 clones, 75% to 90% appearing once. This receptor was taken from a woman between 55 and 75 years old with COVID-19, enrolled during active disease. Specimen: peripheral blood. The chain couples TRBV5-1 to TRBJ1-2, with 9 positions matching TRBD1. For the CDR3, the DNA is TGCGCCAGCAGCTTGCCCCGACAGGGGGTGAGGGCTAACTATGGCTACACCTTC. This translates into CASSLPRQGVRANYGYTF.